This entry features one T cell receptor (beta chain) sequence. The repertoire was sequenced with immunoSEQ multiplex PCR; TCRdb's copy has only in-frame clones and lacks some. Among around 400,000 clones listed, approximately 89% were seen once. This specimen comes from a study of blood T cell repertoires in COVID-19. There are 13 residues in the CDR3. Germline V gene lookup returns CDR1 SGHAT and CDR2 FQDESV (reference sequence). J gave up 3 bases and V 5 bases, and 3 bases lay outside the gene matches. This chain connects TRBV11-1 to TRBJ2-5; TRBD1 matches 7 bases. This receptor was obtained from an older woman with COVID-19, enrolled during active disease. Sequences were obtained from peripheral blood. CDR3 loop: CASSPDREETQYF. DNA for the CDR3: TGTGCCAGCAGCCCCGACAGGGAAGAGACCCAGTACTTC.